These 24 T cell receptor beta chains originate from one sample sequenced in a study of tumor-infiltrating lymphocytes in primary liver carcinoma. From about 19-30 mg of unsorted bulk tissue, DNA and RNA were co-extracted together. Reverse transcription of roughly 0.5 ug total RNA with a constant-region primer produced TCR beta cDNA. ARM-PCR, slightly modified, supplied the TCR beta libraries through three nested multiplex PCR rounds. A C-beta reverse primer was combined with TRBV1-TRBV30 forward primers in the first two PCR rounds, and each round had roughly 11 cycles. TCRdb reprocessed the multiplex PCR reads with MiXCR, giving one entry per CDR3 protein. The data contain 55,000 to 70,000 distinct CDR3 sequences, 65% to 80% of them singletons. Sequenced sample: liver tumor tissue from sampling region 2. Subset here: tumor region T2, inferior pole. The receptors originated from a man aged 35 to 55 with primary liver carcinoma and hepatitis B virus infection.

As concerns this clonotype: One junction end disagrees with the germline gene, perhaps due to a read error. The chain joins TRBV7-6 to TRBJ1-5, with 7 bases matching TRBD1. In germline, CDR1 is SGHVS, CDR2 FNYEAQ. The CDR3 has 15 amino acids. In DNA, the CDR3 is TGTGCCAGCAGCCCCGACAGGGAAAGAAATCAGCCCCTGCATTTT. Encoded protein: CASSPDRERNQPLHF.

Ten or more counts support this clonotype. The chain uses TRBV13 and TRBJ2-5; weak D call: TRBD2 (6 bases). Germline V gives CDR1 PRHDT, CDR2 FYEKMQ (reference sequence). This CDR3 comprises 16 residues. With 5 bases removed from V and 3 bases from J, the gap between germline ends came to 19 bases. The CDR3 loop is CASSPTRRGGEETQYF. The CDR3 DNA reads as TGTGCCAGCAGCCCTACCCGGAGAGGAGGGGAAGAGACCCAGTACTTC.

For this clonotype: The junction differs from germline at one of its ends, possibly a read error. CDR3 sequence: CASSPPESPIDTQYF. Here the CDR3 DNA reads TGTGCCAGCTCACCACCAGAATCGCCGATCGATACGCAGTATTTC. This sequence joins TRBV18 and TRBJ2-3; no clear D. Germline assignment: CDR1 KGHSH and CDR2 LQKENI. The CDR3 runs to 15 residues.

Ten or more counts support this clonotype. The gene calls are TRBV5-1 and TRBJ2-5, with D possibly being TRBD1 (5 bases). The V gene lost 5 bases and the J gene lost 3 bases, with 11 bases spanning the gap. In germline, CDR1 is SGHRS, CDR2 YFSETQ. CDR3 size: 13 residues. The CDR3 region is CASSTGDEETQYF. CDR3 coding DNA: TGCGCCAGCAGTACAGGTGATGAAGAGACCCAGTACTTC. The whole variable domain, filled in from reference TRBV5-1 and TRBJ2-5, reads KAGVTQTPRYLIKTRGQQVTLSCSPISGHRSVSWYQQTPGQGLQFLFEYFSETQRNKGNFPGRFSGRQFSNSRSEMNVSTLELGDSALYLCASSTGDEETQYFGPGTRLLVL.

In its sample, this clonotype was seen many times. The chain carries TRBV28 and TRBJ2-1; TRBD2 agrees at 9 bases. CDR3 length equals 15 residues. The V gene's germline CDR1 is MDHEN and CDR2 SYDVKM. The ends lost 5 bases at V and 6 bases at J; junction bases unmatched: 8. The CDR3 region has the DNA TGTGCCAGCAGTCCCAGCGGGGGGACGGGCAATGAGCAGTTCTTC. The encoded protein is CASSPSGGTGNEQFF.

Concerning this clonotype itself: A read error may account for a junction end that differs from germline. The V and J genes are TRBV10-3 and TRBJ2-2; D might be TRBD2 (5 bases). CDR1 and CDR2 (germline): ENHRY, SYGVKD. The CDR3 spans 13 residues. The chain's CDR3 is CAIIAPNTGELCF. CDR3 coding DNA: TGTGCCATCATAGCTCCCAACACCGGGGAGCTGTGTTTT.

This clonotype showed up just a few times. The V and J genes are TRBV29-1 and TRBJ2-1; D unclear. Looked up from germline, CDR1 is SQVTM and CDR2 is ANQGSEA. The V gene lost 7 bases and the J gene lost 3 bases, with 10 bases spanning the gap. CDR3 length equals 12 residues. Written as DNA, the CDR3 is TGCAGCGCCCTAAGGGACTACAATGAGCAGTTCTTC. Amino acid sequence: CSALRDYNEQFF.

Remarks on this clonotype: A read error may produce the germline difference seen at one junction end. The rearrangement uses TRBV11-2 and TRBJ1-4; D gene uncertain. There are 16 residues in the CDR3. Germline V CDR1 and CDR2: SGHAT, FQNNGV. In DNA, the CDR3 is TGTGTCAGCAGCCCCTGCATAGCTCCAACTAATGAAAAACTGCTTTTT. This codes for CVSSPCIAPTNEKLLF.

In the case of this clonotype: Just one base apart from a much larger clone, this may be a read error. This chain connects TRBV5-4 to TRBJ2-3, with TRBD1 as a possible D gene (5 bases). Germline V gene lookup returns CDR1 SGHNT and CDR2 YYREEE (reference sequence). There are 11 residues in the CDR3. The CDR3 nucleotides are TGTGCCAGCAGCCAGAACGAAATGACAGATTTT. The encoded protein is CASSQNEMTDF.

On this clonotype itself: The junction departs from the called germline gene at one end, perhaps through a read error. The rearrangement links TRBV7-8 to TRBJ1-2; the D is unclear. The germline V gene encodes CDR1 SGHVS and CDR2 FQNEAQ. The CDR3 contains 12 residues. The CDR3, as DNA: TGTGCCAGCAGCGCTGACACCCAAGGCTACACTTTC. The encoded protein is CASSADTQGYTF.

Regarding this clonotype: An end of the junction does not agree with germline; a read error may underlie this. The J gene is TRBJ2-2, the V gene TRBV5-1, with D possibly TRBD2 on 7 matching bases. The CDR3 sequence is 14 residues long. Germline V gene sequence: CDR1 SGHRS, CDR2 YFSETQ. CDR3 sequence: CASKRGENSGEPFF. The CDR3 region has the DNA TGCGCCAGTAAAAGGGGGGAGAACAGCGGGGAGCCGTTTTTT.

Notes on this clonotype: A read error may produce the germline difference seen at one junction end. This sequence joins TRBV7-9 and TRBJ2-3; TRBD2 is a possible D gene (6 bases). The CDR3 totals 16 residues. The germline V gene encodes CDR1 SEHNR and CDR2 FQNEAQ (reference sequence). CDR3 sequence (DNA): TGTGCCAGCACCCTCCACTTAGCGGTAGGCACAGATATGCAGTATTTT. This gives the protein CASTLHLAVGTDMQYF.

To note about this clonotype: Mismatch with germline at one junction end may stem from a read error. The V and J genes are TRBV30 and TRBJ2-2, with TRBD2 matching over 7 bases. CDR3 length: 16 amino acids. Per the germline V gene, CDR1 is GTSNPN and CDR2 is SVGIG (reference sequence). CDR3 bases: TGTGTCTGGAAAGAAGGCGGGGGAATTTTCACCGGGGAGCTGTTTTTT. This encodes CVWKEGGGIFTGELFF.

As regards this clonotype: A junction boundary mismatches the germline segment, possibly from a read error. In DNA, the CDR3 is TGCAGCGTGAAATACGTACAGATGCAGCTCTTC. Encoded protein: CSVKYVQMQLF. V is TRBV29-1 and J is TRBJ2-1; no reliable D call. Germline CDR1 is SQVTM and CDR2 is ANQGSEA. The CDR3 length is 11 residues.

This clonotype was detected ten times or more. This chain uses TRBV2 with TRBJ2-5; D gene unclear. Per the germline V gene, CDR1 is SNHLY and CDR2 is FYNNEI. The CDR3 contains 13 residues. V gave up 4 bases and J gave up 3 bases, with 9 bases separating them. The CDR3 sequence is CASSVTGEETQYF. CDR3 nucleotide sequence: TGTGCCAGCAGTGTTACGGGTGAAGAGACCCAGTACTTC.

Note on this clonotype: Relative to the germline gene, one junction end is altered; a read error may explain this. This chain uses TRBV29-1 with TRBJ2-1; 8 bases map to TRBD1. The CDR3 contains 14 residues. Germline V lookup: CDR1 SQVTM, CDR2 ANQGSEA. The CDR3 nucleotides are TGCAGCGTCCTCGGACAGGGCTCCTATAATGCGCAGTTCTTC. This translates into CSVLGQGSYNAQFF.

The chain links TRBV12-3 or TRBV12-4 to TRBJ1-2; no definite D call. The V and J ends lost 4 bases and 6 bases respectively, with 6 bases between them. The CDR3 extends over 11 amino acids. The CDR3 region is CASSYGDGYTF. The DNA of the CDR3 is TGTGCCAGCAGTTACGGGGATGGCTACACCTTC.

Concerning this clonotype: The junction departs from germline at one end; a sequencing error may be responsible. V is TRBV11-2 and J is TRBJ1-1; 7 bases line up with TRBD1. The CDR3 covers 16 residues. Germline lookup yields CDR1 SGHAT and CDR2 FQNNGV. CDR3 protein: CACSLSRGLANTEAFF. The CDR3 region has the DNA TGTGCCTGCAGCCTATCCAGGGGGTTGGCGAACACTGAAGCTTTCTTT.

As concerns this clonotype: A clone one base away is much larger, so this may be a read error. J is TRBJ2-5 and V is TRBV5-8; 11 bases fit TRBD2. Germline V CDR1 and CDR2: SGHTS, YDEGEE. This CDR3 has 14 amino acids. The CDR3 nucleotides read TGTGTCAGCAGCTTCGGGACTAGCGGAGAGACCCAGTACTTT. This codes for CVSSFGTSGETQYF. Based on the CDR3 plus reference TRBV5-8 and TRBJ2-5, the full variable domain is EAGVTQSPTHLIKTRGQQATLRCSPISGHTSVYWYQQALGLGLQFLLWYDEGEERNRGNFPPRFSGRQFPNYSSELNVNALELEDSALYLCVSSFGTSGETQYFGPGTRLLVL.

Details on this clonotype: At one of its ends the junction is not consistent with the germline gene, which may arise from a read error. This chain joins TRBV11-2 and TRBJ2-2, with D perhaps TRBD1 or TRBD2 (5 bases each). Looked up from germline, CDR1 is SGHAT and CDR2 is FQNNGV. This CDR3 spans 13 amino acids. The DNA for the CDR3 is TGTGCCAGCAGCTTAACAGGTCCCGGGGAGCTGTATTTT. Translated, it gives CASSLTGPGELYF. Filled out from reference TRBV11-2 and TRBJ2-2, the complete variable domain reads EAGVAQSPRYKIIEKRQSVAFWCNPISGHATLYWYQQILGQGPKLLIQFQNNGVVDDSQLPKDRFSAERLKGVDSTLKIQPAKLEDSAVYLCASSLTGPGELYFGEGSRLTVL.

Concerning this clonotype: One end of the junction varies from germline; a read error may be responsible. The chain employs TRBV4-2 and TRBJ2-5, with TRBD2 identical over 7 bases. From germline, CDR1 is LGHNA and CDR2 YNFKEQ. CDR3 length: 18 amino acids. The CDR3 reads CASSLTTSRRAGPETQHF. The CDR3 bases are TGTGCCAGTAGCCTAACGACTAGCAGGAGGGCCGGCCCGGAGACCCAGCACTTC.

In regard to this clonotype: Lacking the conserved final phenylalanine or tryptophan, this CDR3 likely reflects a read error. The chain joins TRBV11-2 to TRBJ2-5, with a possible D match to TRBD2 (6 bases). Germline assignment: CDR1 SGHAT and CDR2 FQNNGV. V was clipped by 9 bases and J by 4 bases, with 24 bases between them. The CDR3 runs to 16 residues. The CDR3 protein is CASSQTPGGARETQYL. CDR3 in DNA: TGTGCCAGTAGCCAAACTCCTGGCGGGGCGAGAGAGACCCAGTACTTA.

To note about this clonotype: The junction and the germline gene differ at one end; a read error may be behind it. The chain joins TRBV6-2 or TRBV6-3 to TRBJ2-5; either TRBD1 or TRBD2 may fit D (6 bases each). CDR1 and CDR2 from the germline V gene are MNHEY and SVGEGT. This CDR3 comprises 19 residues. As DNA, the CDR3 is TGTGCCAACAGTTCGACTCGGAGTAGCGGCAGGGGCGTCCAAGAGACCCAGTACTTC. It specifies CANSSTRSSGRGVQETQYF.

Remarks on this clonotype: Since a much larger clone is just one base distant, this may be a read error. This sequence joins TRBV5-1 and TRBJ2-1; 10 nucleotides match TRBD2. From germline, CDR1 is SGHRS and CDR2 YFSETQ. J lost 9 bases, V lost 4 bases, and 13 bases had no gene match. There are 16 residues in the CDR3. The CDR3 reads CASSPAGTSVGGEQFF. Written as DNA, the CDR3 is TGCGCCAGCAGCCCAGCCGGGACTAGCGTGGGGGGTGAGCAGTTCTTC.